These 23 T cell receptor beta chains originate from one sample sequenced in a study of cytomegalovirus exposure and HLA in healthy donors (dated by TCRdb to about 2017). The method was the immunoSEQ multiplex PCR assay. A mixture of 60 forward primers for TCR Vbeta segments and 13 reverse primers for TCR Jbeta segments was used in the multiplex PCR. Drawn from immuneACCESS, this table holds only the in-frame rearrangements with V and J called that TCRdb kept. Clones are partly lost; checked studies trace under half to an unresolved V gene and leave the rest unexplained. The sample table records roughly 160,000 clones; about three quarters of these occur just once. The ten top clones hold approximately 2.3% of the sample. Sequenced sample: PBMCs. These receptors were obtained from a female donor in good health and CMV-seronegative.

V usage is TRBV27 and J usage is TRBJ1-1; D unresolved. V lost 5 bases and J lost 1, with 11 bases in between. The CDR3 loop spans 14 amino acids. Per germline, CDR1 MNHEY and CDR2 SMNVEV (reference sequence). Written as DNA, the CDR3 is TGTGCCAGCAGTCCCAGGTCCCCGAACACTGAAGCTTTCTTT. Translation gives CASSPRSPNTEAFF.

V usage is TRBV28 and J usage is TRBJ2-7, with a tentative D call TRBD1 (6 bases). The CDR3 runs 14 residues. Deletions cut 1 base from V and 6 bases from J, with 13 bases between. Germline lookup yields CDR1 MDHEN and CDR2 SYDVKM. The CDR3 loop is CASSLLGGKSEQYF. The DNA for the CDR3 is TGTGCCAGCAGTTTATTAGGGGGAAAGAGCGAGCAGTACTTC.

V is TRBV10-2 and J is TRBJ2-3; 13 bases align to TRBD2. V lost 6 bases and J lost 6; bases outside the gene matches: 6. CDR3 length: 15 amino acids. Germline V gene sequence: CDR1 WSHSY, CDR2 SAAADI. As DNA, the CDR3 is TGCGCCAGCAGGACGGGACTAGCGGGATTGGATACGCAGTATTTT. Amino acids: CASRTGLAGLDTQYF.

The CDR3 coding sequence is TGTGCCACCAGCGAACAGCTGGGGAGGGCAGATACGCAGTATTTT. Amino acid sequence: CATSEQLGRADTQYF. The chain is built from TRBV15 and TRBJ2-3; 7 bases fit TRBD2. With 5 bases clipped from V and 4 bases from J, the junction kept 9 bases outside the gene matches. Germline-derived CDR1 and CDR2 are LNHNV and YYDKDF (reference sequence). This CDR3 contains 15 residues.

The chain carries TRBV5-5 and TRBJ1-1, with D maybe TRBD1 (5 bases). Trimming removed 2 bases at V and 2 bases at J, with 13 bases between. Germline lookup yields CDR1 SGHKS and CDR2 YYEKEE (reference sequence). This CDR3 has 15 residues. The CDR3 is CASSFQAGHNTEAFF. The CDR3 region has the DNA TGTGCCAGCAGCTTTCAGGCAGGGCACAACACTGAAGCTTTCTTT.

The chain links TRBV11-2 to TRBJ1-2; 11 positions agree with TRBD1. The CDR3 loop spans 18 amino acids. J was trimmed by 2 bases and V by 6 bases; bases with no gene match: 14. The germline CDR1 and CDR2 sequences are SGHAT and FQNNGV. CDR3 residues: CASRPVSGQGESNYGYTF. The DNA for the CDR3 is TGTGCCAGCAGACCTGTTTCGGGACAGGGGGAATCAAACTATGGCTACACCTTC.

The rearrangement links TRBV7-9 to TRBJ2-1; D is uncertain. The CDR3 runs to 16 residues. V was pared by 2 bases and J by 1 base, with 12 bases between. Germline CDR1 reads SEHNR; CDR2 reads FQNEAQ (reference sequence). CDR3 coding DNA: TGTGCCAGCAGCTTAAGAGGTGACGGTTCCTACAATGAGCAGTTCTTC. It translates to CASSLRGDGSYNEQFF.

With respect to this clone: An end of the junction differs from the germline gene, which may be a read error. The rearrangement uses TRBV7-9 and TRBJ2-4, with TRBD2 as a possible D gene (5 bases). Germline CDR1 and CDR2: SEHNR and FQNEAQ (reference sequence). The CDR3 length is 16 residues. The CDR3 nucleotides are TGTGCCAGCAGCGCTCCTATCAGGCTAGCCAAAAACAGTCAGTACTTC. As protein: CASSAPIRLAKNSQYF.

This chain connects TRBV5-5 to TRBJ2-7, with D perhaps TRBD2 (6 bases). The CDR3 length is 15 residues. V lost 3 bases to trimming and J lost 1 base, with 14 bases between them. The germline V gene has CDR1 SGHKS and CDR2 YYEKEE (reference sequence). This CDR3 is CASSWEVHSSYEQYF. CDR3 DNA: TGTGCCAGCAGCTGGGAGGTTCACAGTTCCTACGAGCAGTACTTC.

J is TRBJ1-2 and V is TRBV7-9; a possible D gene is TRBD1 (6 bases). V shed 1 base and J shed 6 bases, with 12 bases lying between them. The V gene's germline CDR1 is SEHNR and CDR2 FQNEAQ (reference sequence). The CDR3 contains 14 residues. The CDR3 DNA follows: TGTGCCAGCAGCTTAGACTGGGGGCGGGATGGCTACACCTTC. It translates to CASSLDWGRDGYTF. Combining the CDR3 with reference TRBV7-9 and TRBJ1-2 gives the whole variable domain DTGVSQNPRHKITKRGQNVTFRCDPISEHNRLYWYRQTLGQGPEFLTYFQNEAQLEKSRLLSDRFSAERPKGSFSTLEIQRTEQGDSAMYLCASSLDWGRDGYTFGSGTRLTVV.

This clone was observed a handful of times. CDR3 nucleotide sequence: TGTGCCAGCAGTCTTTCTTGGGGGGACCGGGGTCCGAACACCGGGGAGCTGTTTTTT. Its translation is CASSLSWGDRGPNTGELFF. The rearrangement links TRBV27 to TRBJ2-2, with D maybe TRBD2 (6 bases). Per germline, CDR1 MNHEY and CDR2 SMNVEV (reference sequence). The CDR3 totals 19 residues. The ends were cut back, 5 bases at V and 0 bases at J, with 22 bases in the middle.

This clone was observed a handful of times. The V call is TRBV18, the J call TRBJ1-1, with D perhaps TRBD1 (6 bases). Germline V lookup: CDR1 KGHSH, CDR2 LQKENI. CDR3 length: 14 amino acids. V was trimmed by 6 bases and J by 4 bases, leaving 15 bases between them. The CDR3 sequence: CASSPPQGITEAFF. In DNA, the CDR3 is TGTGCCAGCTCGCCTCCACAGGGTATCACTGAAGCTTTCTTT.

This rearrangement joins TRBV18 to TRBJ2-7, with 8 bases aligning to TRBD1. Germline V CDR1 and CDR2: KGHSH, LQKENI. CDR3 length: 15 amino acids. V was pared by 1 base and J by 5 bases, with 7 bases of the junction left unmatched. This chain's CDR3 is CASSPLGQGLNEQYF. The CDR3 DNA is TGTGCCAGCTCACCACTTGGACAGGGTCTGAACGAGCAGTACTTC.

This chain connects TRBV4-1 to TRBJ2-1, with TRBD2 matching 8 bases. With V trimmed by 0 bases and J by 7 bases, 5 bases remained unmatched. This CDR3 has 15 residues. Germline V CDR1 and CDR2: MGHRA, YSYEKL. CDR3 protein: CASSQERTSINEQFF. In DNA, the CDR3 is TGCGCCAGCAGCCAAGAGCGGACTAGCATAAATGAGCAGTTCTTC.

This rearrangement joins TRBV30 to TRBJ1-1; TRBD1 matches 8 bases. This CDR3 spans 16 amino acids. CDR1 and CDR2 (germline): GTSNPN, SVGIG (reference sequence). V was pared by 4 bases and J by 0 bases, with 10 bases of the junction left unmatched. DNA for the CDR3: TGTGCCTGGACCGTCCCGGGACAGGTATTGAACACTGAAGCTTTCTTT. Protein: CAWTVPGQVLNTEAFF.

The rearrangement uses TRBV5-1 and TRBJ1-1, with D perhaps matching TRBD1 (5 bases). V was shortened by 0 bases and J by 4 bases, with 10 bases between the two germline ends. CDR3 size: 14 residues. The germline CDR1 and CDR2 sequences are SGHRS and YFSETQ. CDR3 in DNA: TGCGCCAGCAGCTTGGGCAGGGTGATCACTGAAGCTTTCTTT. Translating gives CASSLGRVITEAFF.

The V and J genes are TRBV9 and TRBJ1-2; D is possibly TRBD1 (5 bases). V lost 6 bases to trimming and J lost 5 bases, with 14 bases between them. Germline lookup yields CDR1 SGDLS and CDR2 YYNGEE. This CDR3 is 13 amino acids long. CDR3 sequence reads: CASTEGTDYGYTF. The DNA of the CDR3 is TGTGCCAGCACAGAGGGGACTGATTATGGCTACACCTTC.

The chain recombines TRBV30 with TRBJ1-4; 8 bases align to TRBD1. The germline gives CDR1 GTSNPN, CDR2 SVGIG (reference sequence). Trimming removed 4 bases from V and 14 bases from J; junction bases left unmatched: 9. The CDR3 covers 12 residues. The CDR3 reads CAWNLGQGGLFF. The DNA of the CDR3 is TGTGCCTGGAACCTTGGACAGGGCGGGCTGTTTTTT.

The chain is built from TRBV5-6 and TRBJ2-6; 7 bases map to TRBD2. CDR3 length: 14 residues. The ends lost 6 bases at V and 2 bases at J; junction bases unmatched: 2. In germline, CDR1 is SGHDT, CDR2 YYEEEE. Here the CDR3 reads CASTRGAGANVLTF. The CDR3 DNA follows: TGTGCCAGCACCCGGGGGGCTGGGGCCAACGTCCTGACTTTC.

The V gene is TRBV12-5, the J gene TRBJ2-3; 13 bases line up with TRBD2. Looked up from germline, CDR1 is LGHNT and CDR2 is FRNRAP. With 4 bases clipped from V and 0 bases from J, the junction kept 4 bases outside the gene matches. The CDR3 is 17 residues long. CDR3 amino acids: CASGSGLAGASTDTQYF. CDR3 nucleotide sequence: TGTGCTAGTGGTTCCGGACTAGCGGGGGCAAGCACAGATACGCAGTATTTT.

This clone was seen only once. The chain couples TRBV27 to TRBJ1-5, with no clear D. The CDR3 covers 13 residues. The ends were cut back, 5 bases at V and 5 bases at J, with 10 bases in the middle. CDR1 and CDR2 from the germline V gene are MNHEY and SMNVEV (reference sequence). CDR3 in DNA: TGTGCCAGCAGTGCTAGATCGGATCAGCCCCAGCATTTT. Protein product: CASSARSDQPQHF.

This sequence joins TRBV11-2 and TRBJ2-7; a weak D match, TRBD2 (6 bases). Per the germline V gene, CDR1 is SGHAT and CDR2 is FQNNGV. V dropped 0 bases and J dropped 2 bases, with 14 bases sitting between them. The CDR3 extends over 16 amino acids. The CDR3 bases are TGTGCCAGCAGCTTAGAAAGGCTAGCGCCGGCCTACGAGCAGTACTTC. This gives the protein CASSLERLAPAYEQYF.

The CDR3 nucleotides are TGTGCCACCAGCAGAGGGGGGTCAGGGGCCGGGGAGCTGTTTTTT. Translating gives CATSRGGSGAGELFF. The chain employs TRBV15 and TRBJ2-2; possible D gene TRBD1, 6 bases. This CDR3 region has 15 residues. In germline, CDR1 is LNHNV, CDR2 YYDKDF (reference sequence). Trimming cost V 1 base and J 6 bases, with 12 bases left between them.